Below, 8 T cell receptor beta chains from the same sample are listed, as sequenced in a study of cytomegalovirus exposure and HLA in healthy donors. The primer mix had 60 Vbeta and 13 Jbeta primers. The data were produced by immunoSEQ multiplex PCR, yet TCRdb's version contains in-frame clones alone and is incomplete. The sample has around 140,000 clones, roughly 80% seen once; the top ten hold 2.5% to 3%. The sample comprised PBMCs. These receptors were taken from a female donor in good health and CMV-seronegative.

This clone was seen just once. The rearrangement joins TRBV10-3 to TRBJ2-2, with 12 bases identical to TRBD2. CDR3 length: 16 residues. V was clipped by 5 bases and J by 4 bases; unmatched bases: 5. Germline-derived CDR1 and CDR2 are ENHRY and SYGVKD. CDR3 DNA: TGTGCCATCAGTCCCGGACTAGCGGGGAGCACCGGGGAGCTGTTTTTT. Translating it yields CAISPGLAGSTGELFF.

V and J are TRBV7-2 and TRBJ2-1; 13 bases match TRBD2. This CDR3 has 17 residues. From germline, CDR1 is SGHTA and CDR2 FQGNSA. Trimming removed 0 bases from V and 2 bases from J; junction bases left unmatched: 1. CDR3 DNA sequence: TGTGCCAGCAGCTTAGCGGGGACTAGCGGGACCTACAATGAGCAGTTCTTC. It specifies CASSLAGTSGTYNEQFF.

The CDR3 region has the DNA TGTGCCAGCAGCCAAGATCGGCGACAGAACAATGAGGATACGCAGTATTTT. It yields the protein CASSQDRRQNNEDTQYF. The V call is TRBV4-2, the J call TRBJ2-3; D might be TRBD1 (5 bases). Germline assignment: CDR1 LGHNA and CDR2 YNFKEQ. V lost 0 bases to trimming and J lost 6 bases, with 19 bases between them. The CDR3 has 17 amino acids.

The rearrangement links TRBV6-1 to TRBJ2-1, with 7 bases matching TRBD1. Trimming took 3 bases from V and 0 from J; bases not matched to a gene: 8. The CDR3 length is 17 residues. The germline gives CDR1 MNHNS, CDR2 SASEGT. CDR3: CASSDYGQASSYNEQFF. CDR3 coding DNA: TGTGCCAGCAGTGACTATGGACAGGCCAGCTCCTACAATGAGCAGTTCTTC.

The V call is TRBV6-1, the J call TRBJ1-5; TRBD1 agrees at 9 bases. The CDR3 spans 13 residues. With 3 bases clipped from V and 6 bases from J, the junction kept 0 bases outside the gene matches. Per germline, CDR1 MNHNS and CDR2 SASEGT. CDR3 protein: CASSEDRGQPQHF. The CDR3 region has the DNA TGTGCCAGCAGTGAGGACAGGGGTCAGCCCCAGCATTTT.

This chain connects TRBV4-1 to TRBJ2-1, with 7 bases matching TRBD2. Looked up from germline, CDR1 is MGHRA and CDR2 is YSYEKL. This CDR3 comprises 18 residues. Germline trimming cut 0 bases from V and 8 bases from J; bases unmatched to any gene: 16. CDR3 bases: TGCGCCAGCAGCCAAGATGGTGCAGGGAGGGAGGGCCGGTATGAGCAGTTCTTC. Its translation: CASSQDGAGREGRYEQFF.

The J gene is TRBJ2-7, the V gene TRBV5-4, with 8 bases identical to TRBD2. Germline trimming cut 0 bases from V and 2 bases from J; bases unmatched to any gene: 4. Germline loops: CDR1 SGHNT, CDR2 YYREEE (reference sequence). This CDR3 comprises 15 residues. The DNA of the CDR3 is TGTGCCAGCAGCTTGGAGAGCGGGAGAACCTACGAGCAGTACTTC. Its protein is CASSLESGRTYEQYF.

The chain joins TRBV28 to TRBJ1-1; D is perhaps TRBD1 (5 bases). The germline CDR1 and CDR2 sequences are MDHEN and SYDVKM. Trimming pared 2 bases from V and 1 base from J, leaving 8 bases between. The CDR3 totals 14 residues. The CDR3 spells CASSLLGQNTEAFF. DNA of the CDR3: TGTGCCAGCAGTTTACTAGGACAGAACACTGAAGCTTTCTTT.